The rows below give T cell receptor beta chains drawn from one sample of a study of technical replicates of blood from several donors. This table comes from immunoSEQ multiplex PCR, and its TCRdb copy is limited to in-frame clones, with some not included. The table shows some 85,000 clones, with 95% to 97% occurring only once. The sequenced sample consisted of T cells isolated from PBMCs. Receptor source: a human donor in good health. Both conserved end residues are part of each CDR3. D genes are given only for firm matches. Clone size appears in some rows only: once, few, many, or a class for an expanded clone.

abundance	j_gene	d_gene	v_gene	CDR3nt	CDR3aa
once	TRBJ1-4	TRBD1	TRBV19	TGTGCCAGTAGTACCCCACTGGGCAGGGGGGATGAAAAACTGTTTTTT	CASSTPLGRGDEKLFF
.	TRBJ1-1	TRBD1	TRBV6-5	TGTGCCAGCAGTAAGGGACAGGGAGCTTTCTTT	CASSKGQGAFF
.	TRBJ2-7	TRBD2	TRBV7-9	TGTGCCAGCAGCTTATATAGAGGGACTAGCTGGGACTCCTACGAGCAGTACTTC	CASSLYRGTSWDSYEQYF
.	TRBJ2-7	TRBD1	TRBV19	TGTGCCAGTAGTGAGGGACAGGGGGTCGAGCAGTACTTC	CASSEGQGVEQYF
.	TRBJ2-7	TRBD2	TRBV4-2	TGTGCCAGCAGCCAGGGACTAGCCCCCCTAGAGCAGTACTTC	CASSQGLAPLEQYF
.	TRBJ2-3	.	TRBV7-6	TGTGCCAGCAGCTTAGCCGCCCCTAACACAGATACGCAGTATTTT	CASSLAAPNTDTQYF
.	TRBJ1-1	TRBD1	TRBV11-3	TGTGCCAGCAGCTTAGTATCTGGGCCGGGGGACAGTGAAGCTTTCTTT	CASSLVSGPGDSEAFF
.	TRBJ2-2	.	TRBV6-5	TGTGCCAGCTCTATCCCTTCCGGGGAGCTGTTTTTT	CASSIPSGELFF
once	TRBJ1-1	TRBD1	TRBV6-6	TGTGCCAGCAGCGCCGGACAGGCTGGGAACACTGAAGCTTTCTTT	CASSAGQAGNTEAFF
.	TRBJ2-2	.	TRBV11-1	TGTGCCAGCAGCTTATCTAGCACCGGGGAGCTGTTTTTT	CASSLSSTGELFF
.	TRBJ2-4	TRBD2	TRBV9	TGTGCCAGCAGCGTAGCTGGCCTAGCGGGAAACATTCAGTACTTC	CASSVAGLAGNIQYF
.	TRBJ1-5	.	TRBV7-8	TGTGCCAGCAGCTTAGAATCCAGATATAGCAATCAGCCCCAGCATTTT	CASSLESRYSNQPQHF
.	TRBJ2-1	.	TRBV7-2	TGTGCCAGCAGCTTAGTAGCGGTGTACAATGAGCAGTTCTTC	CASSLVAVYNEQFF
.	TRBJ2-1	TRBD2	TRBV19	TGTGCCAGTAGTAGCGGGAGCCGCTACAATGAGCAGTTCTTC	CASSSGSRYNEQFF
.	TRBJ1-5	TRBD1	TRBV27	TGTGCCAGCAGTTTGAAAGGACAGGGCCATCAGCCCCAGCATTTT	CASSLKGQGHQPQHF
.	TRBJ2-3	.	TRBV5-1	TGCGCCAGCAGCGTCGACTCGGCTGGAGATACGCAGTATTTT	CASSVDSAGDTQYF
.	TRBJ1-4	TRBD1	TRBV19	TGTGCCAGTAGTATGGGGACAGGATCTAATGAAAAACTGTTTTTT	CASSMGTGSNEKLFF
.	TRBJ1-1	TRBD1	TRBV9	TGTGCCAGCAGTGGGACAGGCATGAACACTGAAGCTTTCTTT	CASSGTGMNTEAFF
.	TRBJ2-7	.	TRBV7-6	TGTGCCAGCAGCTTAGCGGCCAGGAGCAGGGACGAGCAGTACTTC	CASSLAARSRDEQYF
.	TRBJ1-5	TRBD1	TRBV7-9	TGTGCCAGCAGCAAGGACAGGTTTAGCAATCAGCCCCAGCATTTT	CASSKDRFSNQPQHF